The clone carrying this T cell receptor beta chain was found a few times. PCR used 60 Vbeta primers and 13 Jbeta primers. Using immunoSEQ multiplex PCR, the repertoire was profiled, and TCRdb retains in-frame clones only, with some absent. Of about 200,000 clones in the sample, approximately 86% are singletons; the top ten hold more than 1.5%. The sample is drawn from a study of cytomegalovirus exposure and HLA in healthy donors. The CDR3 runs 15 residues. The V gene's germline CDR1 is LGHNA and CDR2 YSLEER. The germline V and J ends were trimmed by 4 bases and 2 bases, with 12 bases remaining between them.

The sequence derives from a woman between 18 and 29 years old in good health and CMV-seronegative. Input material: PBMCs. The genes are TRBV4-3 and TRBJ2-1, with TRBD1 as a possible D gene (5 bases). The CDR3, as DNA: TGCGCCAGCAGCCCCCTACAGGCGGCCTACAATGAGCAGTTCTTC. Translated: CASSPLQAAYNEQFF.